Following are 14 T cell receptor beta chains from one sample sequenced in a study of response to subunit inactivated influenza vaccine. One entry per CDR3 protein, called by TCRdb with MiXCR from the RT-PCR reads. The sample shows around 300,000 distinct CDR3 sequences, approximately 20% of them seen only once. The sequencing here drew on PBMCs from blood, taken less than 22 months after vaccination. These receptors all stem from a man between 50 and 69 years old who received an inactivated influenza vaccine.

The rearrangement links TRBV23-1 to TRBJ1-5; D perhaps matches TRBD1 (5 bases). TRBV23-1 is known as an ORF, though its function is uncertain. Trimming pared 4 bases from V and 4 bases from J, leaving 17 bases between. CDR3 size: 16 residues. The CDR3 nucleotides are TGCGCCAGCAGTCCACGCGAGAGGGGACTTAATCAGCCCCAGCATTTT. This codes for CASSPRERGLNQPQHF.

This chain joins TRBV27 and TRBJ1-1; D call uncertain. CDR1 and CDR2 from the germline V gene are MNHEY and SMNVEV (reference sequence). The CDR3 contains 14 residues. V lost 5 bases and J 2 bases, leaving 12 bases between the germline ends. CDR3 DNA: TGTGCCAGCAGTCTCCGGGTCTTAAACACTGAAGCTTTCTTT. It is translated as CASSLRVLNTEAFF.

The genes are TRBV29-1 and TRBJ2-1, with D tentatively TRBD2 (5 bases). The length of the CDR3 is 14 residues. From germline, CDR1 is SQVTM and CDR2 ANQGSEA. Trimming left V 6 bases short and J 0 bases short, with 12 bases between. The CDR3: CSVPRRGSYNEQFF. CDR3 DNA sequence: TGCAGCGTCCCCCGACGGGGCTCCTACAATGAGCAGTTCTTC.

V gene TRBV12-3 or TRBV12-4 combines with J gene TRBJ1-5, with TRBD1 matching over 7 bases. The CDR3 runs to 17 residues. V dropped 6 bases and J dropped 1; count of bases not matched to a gene: 12. This chain's CDR3 is CASSPSWGDSSNQPQHF. The CDR3 region has the DNA TGTGCCAGCAGCCCCTCGTGGGGGGACAGCAGCAATCAGCCCCAGCATTTT.

This clonotype was seen a handful of times. This chain uses TRBV6-5 with TRBJ2-7; D is ambiguous. Trimming stripped 1 base from V and 6 bases from J, with 7 bases between. Germline V gene data show CDR1 as MNHEY and CDR2 as SVGAGI. The CDR3 sequence is 12 residues long. The CDR3 DNA reads TGTGCCAGCAGTTACTATAGACTCGAGCAGTACTTC. Translated: CASSYYRLEQYF.

This sequence joins TRBV4-1 and TRBJ2-7; D is perhaps TRBD2 (7 bases). V lost 2 bases to trimming and J lost 0 bases, with 20 bases between them. CDR3 length: 18 residues. CDR1 and CDR2 from the germline V gene are MGHRA and YSYEKL. The CDR3 reads CASSQRLSGGGLSYEQYF. The CDR3 nucleotides read TGCGCCAGCAGCCAACGTCTTTCGGGCGGGGGCCTCTCCTACGAGCAGTACTTC.

The J gene is TRBJ2-1, the V gene TRBV7-9; 7 bases align to TRBD2. Germline V gene sequence: CDR1 SEHNR, CDR2 FQNEAQ (reference sequence). With 6 bases clipped from V and 4 bases from J, the junction kept 12 bases outside the gene matches. The CDR3 covers 16 residues. Here the CDR3 DNA reads TGTGCCAGCAGTCTACAACGGGAGGCCCCTTACAATGAGCAGTTCTTC. It codes for CASSLQREAPYNEQFF. The whole variable domain, filled in from reference TRBV7-9 and TRBJ2-1, reads DTGVSQNPRHKITKRGQNVTFRCDPISEHNRLYWYRQTLGQGPEFLTYFQNEAQLEKSRLLSDRFSAERPKGSFSTLEIQRTEQGDSAMYLCASSLQREAPYNEQFFGPGTRLTVL.

The chain combines TRBV27 with TRBJ2-3; possibly TRBD2 for D (5 bases). Trimming removed 2 bases at V and 4 bases at J, with 16 bases between. This CDR3 comprises 16 residues. CDR1 and CDR2 from the germline V gene are MNHEY and SMNVEV (reference sequence). DNA of the CDR3: TGTGCCAGCAGTTTAAGAGTAGGGCGGGTCGCAGATACGCAGTATTTT. As protein: CASSLRVGRVADTQYF.

The sample holds many counts of this clonotype. The V gene is TRBV12-3 or TRBV12-4, the J gene TRBJ1-5; 7 bases line up with TRBD1. The CDR3 loop spans 14 amino acids. V was pared by 11 bases and J by 7 bases, with 14 bases of the junction left unmatched. This CDR3 reads CACRVGGAGQPQHF. Written as DNA, the CDR3 is TGTGCCTGCCGAGTAGGGGGCGCCGGACAGCCCCAGCATTTT.

V usage is TRBV18 and J usage is TRBJ2-1; 7 bases align to TRBD1. Germline lookup yields CDR1 KGHSH and CDR2 LQKENI. The CDR3 runs to 19 residues. The junction had 20 bases not matched to a gene; V was cut back by 6 bases and J by 3 bases. The CDR3 region is CASSTTPGQGDRLYNEQFF. The DNA for the CDR3 is TGTGCCAGCTCCACCACCCCGGGTCAGGGGGACCGCCTCTACAATGAGCAGTTCTTC.

The chain links TRBV10-3 to TRBJ1-2; 12 positions agree with TRBD1. The V and J ends lost 8 bases and 4 bases, in that order; junction bases with no gene match: 2. The germline V gene encodes CDR1 ENHRY and CDR2 SYGVKD. The CDR3 spans 13 residues. The CDR3 nucleotides are TGTGCCATCCAGGGACAGGGGGCCTATGGCTACACCTTC. Protein sequence: CAIQGQGAYGYTF.

The chain uses TRBV29-1 and TRBJ2-7; D possibly uses TRBD1 or TRBD2 (5 bases each). The germline V gene has CDR1 SQVTM and CDR2 ANQGSEA. V lost 6 bases, J lost 3 bases, and 12 bases lay in between. The CDR3 contains 12 residues. The CDR3 region has the DNA TGCAGCGTCAAAACGGGACGCTACGAGCAGTACTTC. The encoded protein is CSVKTGRYEQYF.

The rearrangement links TRBV20-1 to TRBJ2-1, with 7 bases fitting TRBD2. CDR3 length: 13 residues. After removal of 4 bases from V and 10 bases from J, the junction contained 10 bases not matched to a gene. The germline V gene has CDR1 DFQATT and CDR2 SNEGSKA (reference sequence). In DNA, the CDR3 is TGCAGTGCTATCTTCGGCGGGGGAGGCGAGCAGTTCTTC. The encoded protein is CSAIFGGGGEQFF.

V gene TRBV28 combines with J gene TRBJ1-5, with D tentatively TRBD1 (5 bases). V was clipped by 7 bases and J by 1 base, with 14 bases between them. The germline CDR1 and CDR2 sequences are MDHEN and SYDVKM. CDR3 size: 15 residues. The CDR3 loop is CASISGAGSNQPQHF. In DNA form, the CDR3 reads TGTGCCAGCATCTCCGGGGCCGGGAGCAATCAGCCCCAGCATTTT.